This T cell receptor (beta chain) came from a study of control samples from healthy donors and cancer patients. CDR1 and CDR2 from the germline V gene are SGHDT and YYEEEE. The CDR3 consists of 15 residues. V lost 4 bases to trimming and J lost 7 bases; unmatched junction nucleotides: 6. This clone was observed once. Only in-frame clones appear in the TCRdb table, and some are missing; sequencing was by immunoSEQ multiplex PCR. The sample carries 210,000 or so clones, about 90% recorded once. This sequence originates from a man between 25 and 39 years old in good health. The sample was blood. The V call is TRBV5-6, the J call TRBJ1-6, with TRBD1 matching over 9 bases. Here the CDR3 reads CASSPGQGRNSPLHF. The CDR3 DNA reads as TGTGCCAGCAGCCCGGGACAGGGAAGGAATTCACCCCTCCACTTT. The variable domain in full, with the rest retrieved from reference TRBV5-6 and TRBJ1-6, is DAGVTQSPTHLIKTRGQQVTLRCSPKSGHDTVSWYQQALGQGPQFIFQYYEEEERQRGNFPDRFSGHQFPNYSSELNVNALLLGDSALYLCASSPGQGRNSPLHFGNGTRLTVT.